This T cell receptor (beta chain) was profiled in a study of cytomegalovirus exposure and HLA in healthy donors. As to this clone: Its specificity is unknown.

13 Jbeta primers and 60 Vbeta primers were used for the PCR. Only in-frame clones appear in the TCRdb table, and some are missing; sequencing was by immunoSEQ multiplex PCR. The sample comprises more than 80,000 clones, around 69% of which are singletons, and around 19% rests with the top ten. Overall study findings and caveats: One cluster of highly shared sequence variants probably arose as a sequencing artifact. TCR beta V segments were, for the most part, productive about 87% or about 30% of the time in an earlier analysis. Indistinguishable V segments, including TRBV6-2 and TRBV6-3, were excluded. Among TCR sequences, most were rare, though some public TCRs appeared in many donors.

The ends were cut back, 5 bases at V and 3 bases at J, with 10 bases in the middle. The CDR3 is 13 residues long. Germline assignment: CDR1 SGHNT and CDR2 YENEEA. The clonotype originates from a woman aged 55-70 years in good health and CMV-seropositive. The sequenced material came from PBMCs. J is TRBJ1-1 and V is TRBV11-3; possibly TRBD1 for D (6 bases). This chain's CDR3 is CASSPGADTEAFF. DNA for the CDR3: TGTGCCAGCAGCCCAGGGGCGGACACTGAAGCTTTCTTT.